A single sample gave rise to the 32 T cell receptor beta chains below, sequenced in a study of shared clonotypes between healthy human individuals. Only in-frame clones appear in the TCRdb table, and some are missing; sequencing was by immunoSEQ multiplex PCR. The sample has more than 1,200,000 clones, roughly 98.5% seen once. Sequencing was carried out using naive CD4+ T cells sorted from blood. The subset: CD45RA+ positively selected. The receptors were sampled from a man younger than 45 in good health.

This rearrangement joins TRBV6-5 to TRBJ2-7, with TRBD2 matching 7 bases. Losses at the gene ends were 3 bases for V and 2 bases for J; bases not matched to a gene: 7. Germline V gene lookup returns CDR1 MNHEY and CDR2 SVGAGI. The CDR3 has 15 amino acids. The chain's CDR3 is CASSYSVAGAYEQYF. The CDR3 nucleotides are TGTGCCAGCAGTTATTCGGTGGCGGGAGCCTACGAGCAGTACTTC.

The chain couples TRBV5-1 to TRBJ2-5, with a possible D match to TRBD2 (6 bases). Between the trimmed V and J ends, which lost 4 bases and 1 base, there was a span of 11 bases. Germline V gene sequence: CDR1 SGHRS, CDR2 YFSETQ. This CDR3 is 14 amino acids long. CDR3 residues: CASSPGTLQETQYF. For the CDR3, the DNA is TGCGCCAGCAGCCCCGGGACTCTCCAAGAGACCCAGTACTTC.

This sequence joins TRBV9 and TRBJ2-7, with 8 bases matching TRBD2. Germline CDR1 reads SGDLS; CDR2 reads YYNGEE. The J segment lost 3 bases and the V segment lost 0 bases, leaving 5 bases of the junction unmatched. The CDR3 contains 15 residues. The CDR3 spells CASSVGASGRYEQYF. The DNA of the CDR3 is TGTGCCAGCAGCGTAGGGGCTAGCGGGCGCTACGAGCAGTACTTC.

The rearrangement links TRBV2 to TRBJ2-7, with D perhaps matching TRBD1 or TRBD2 (5 bases each). Germline CDR1 SNHLY, CDR2 FYNNEI. The CDR3 spans 12 residues. Trimming shortened V by 0 bases and J by 7 bases, and 7 bases separated the two germline ends. The CDR3, as DNA: TGTGCCAGCAGTGAAGCCTGGGGGGAGCAGTACTTC. It encodes CASSEAWGEQYF.

The rearrangement uses TRBV7-9 and TRBJ1-2, with 8 positions matching TRBD1. Germline values: CDR1 SEHNR, CDR2 FQNEAQ (reference sequence). V shed 5 bases and J 3 bases; nucleotides not matched to a gene: 8. CDR3 length: 15 residues. The CDR3 coding sequence is TGTGCCAGCAGCGCAACGACAGGGGCGGACTATGGCTACACCTTC. Encoded protein: CASSATTGADYGYTF.

This clone is a singleton in its sample. The rearrangement links TRBV9 to TRBJ2-7, with D uncertain. V was clipped by 0 bases and J by 0 bases, with 10 bases between them. Germline loops: CDR1 SGDLS, CDR2 YYNGEE. This CDR3 is built from 15 residues. In DNA, the CDR3 is TGTGCCAGCAGCGTAGCGGTGGCAGACTCCTACGAGCAGTACTTC. Translating gives CASSVAVADSYEQYF.

The V call is TRBV11-3, the J call TRBJ2-5; possibly TRBD1 for D (7 bases). V gave up 5 bases and J gave up 1 base, with 17 bases separating them. Germline assignment: CDR1 SGHNT and CDR2 YENEEA. CDR3 size: 16 residues. CDR3 protein: CASSTRDSGFQETQYF. Written as DNA, the CDR3 is TGTGCCAGCAGCACGCGGGACAGTGGGTTCCAAGAGACCCAGTACTTC.

This clone was counted a single time. The rearrangement links TRBV6-5 to TRBJ2-7; 7 bases line up with TRBD1. The trim removed 1 base at V and 4 bases at J, leaving 4 bases unmatched. The CDR3 runs 14 residues. Germline V gene data show CDR1 as MNHEY and CDR2 as SVGAGI. The CDR3 sequence is CASSYFGTEYEQYF. The CDR3 DNA reads as TGTGCCAGCAGTTACTTCGGGACAGAATACGAGCAGTACTTC.

This chain connects TRBV6-5 to TRBJ2-5; tentatively, D is TRBD2 (6 bases). The germline CDR1 and CDR2 sequences are MNHEY and SVGAGI. This CDR3 spans 16 amino acids. V lost 2 bases, J lost 5 bases, and 18 bases lay in between. The CDR3 loop reads CASSYRPAGRGETQYF. In nucleotides, the CDR3 is TGTGCCAGCAGTTACCGACCCGCGGGCCGGGGGGAGACCCAGTACTTC.

The chain is built from TRBV7-6 and TRBJ2-7, with 7 bases matching TRBD1. There are 15 residues in the CDR3. Germline V gives CDR1 SGHVS, CDR2 FNYEAQ. V gave up 4 bases and J gave up 0 bases; unmatched junction bases: 6. The CDR3 is CASSWRQGSSYEQYF. DNA for the CDR3: TGTGCCAGCAGCTGGAGACAGGGAAGCTCCTACGAGCAGTACTTC.

This rearrangement joins TRBV18 to TRBJ1-5; D is uncertain. The CDR3 totals 13 residues. Germline V CDR1 and CDR2: KGHSH, LQKENI. V dropped 2 bases and J dropped 6 bases, with 8 bases sitting between them. The CDR3 sequence is CASSPSSGQPQHF. Written as DNA, the CDR3 is TGTGCCAGCTCACCATCATCGGGTCAGCCCCAGCATTTT. The whole variable domain, filled in from reference TRBV18 and TRBJ1-5, reads NAGVMQNPRHLVRRRGQEARLRCSPMKGHSHVYWYRQLPEEGLKFMVYLQKENIIDESGMPKERFSAEFPKEGPSILRIQQVVRGDSAAYFCASSPSSGQPQHFGDGTRLSIL.

The chain has TRBV2 and TRBJ2-1; weak D call: TRBD2 (6 bases). In germline, CDR1 is SNHLY, CDR2 FYNNEI. V was trimmed by 9 bases and J by 1 base, leaving 13 bases between them. The CDR3 length is 14 residues. The CDR3 region has the DNA TGTGCCAGTATCCGGGACTTATCCTACAATGAGCAGTTCTTC. Translating gives CASIRDLSYNEQFF. Complete variable domain (other parts from reference TRBV2 and TRBJ2-1): EPEVTQTPSHQVTQMGQEVILRCVPISNHLYFYWYRQILGQKVEFLVSFYNNEISEKSEIFDDQFSVERPDGSNFTLKIRSTKLEDSAMYFCASIRDLSYNEQFFGPGTRLTVL.

The chain joins TRBV5-3 to TRBJ2-3; TRBD2 matches at 12 bases. Being an ORF, TRBV5-3 has a function that is uncertain. The V segment lost 1 base and the J segment 4 bases; nucleotides outside the gene matches: 7. The CDR3 spans 17 residues. CDR3 nucleotide sequence: TGTGCCAGAAGCTTGATGCTAGCGGGAGGGTGGTCAGATACGCAGTATTTT. Its protein is CARSLMLAGGWSDTQYF.

Points on this clone: Other DNA sequences in the sample encode the same CDR3. The V and J genes are TRBV7-2 and TRBJ2-5; no clear D gene. Germline V lookup: CDR1 SGHTA, CDR2 FQGNSA. The CDR3 spans 13 residues. Trimming cost V 1 base and J 5 bases, with 8 bases left between them. CDR3 DNA sequence: TGTGCCAGCAGCTTAGTAGGCCAGGAGACCCAGTACTTC. This translates into CASSLVGQETQYF.

The chain has TRBV4-3 and TRBJ2-7, with 10 bases identical to TRBD2. The CDR3 extends over 17 amino acids. The V segment lost 2 bases and the J segment 4 bases; nucleotides outside the gene matches: 11. Germline V gene lookup returns CDR1 LGHNA and CDR2 YSLEER. CDR3 nucleotide sequence: TGCGCCAGCAGCCAAATAGGGGGGGCTAGCGGGAGTTACGAGCAGTACTTC. Translated: CASSQIGGASGSYEQYF.

The chain employs TRBV7-9 and TRBJ2-1; D unclear. CDR3 length equals 11 residues. Per the germline V gene, CDR1 is SEHNR and CDR2 is FQNEAQ (reference sequence). Deletions cut 8 bases from V and 9 bases from J, with 11 bases between. The CDR3 spells CASETEGEQFF. The CDR3 DNA sequence: TGTGCCAGCGAAACAGAAGGTGAGCAGTTCTTC.

V gene TRBV18 combines with J gene TRBJ1-5; D gene unclear. There are 12 residues in the CDR3. V gave up 2 bases and J gave up 9 bases, with 8 bases separating them. Germline CDR1 reads KGHSH; CDR2 reads LQKENI. As DNA, the CDR3 is TGTGCCAGCTCACCAGAGATAGGGCCCCAGCATTTT. This encodes CASSPEIGPQHF.

The rearrangement links TRBV5-4 to TRBJ1-2; 8 positions agree with TRBD1. The CDR3 has 15 amino acids. V dropped 3 bases and J dropped 5; count of bases not matched to a gene: 9. Germline CDR1 and CDR2: SGHNT and YYREEE (reference sequence). The CDR3 region is CASSSPGGRAYGYTF. The CDR3 DNA follows: TGTGCCAGCAGCTCCCCAGGGGGCCGGGCTTATGGCTACACCTTC.

This chain uses TRBV5-1 with TRBJ2-5; 7 bases are a match to TRBD2. This CDR3 is built from 15 residues. V dropped 2 bases and J dropped 1; count of bases not matched to a gene: 5. Germline loops: CDR1 SGHRS, CDR2 YFSETQ. The CDR3 DNA follows: TGCGCCAGCAGCTTTTTAGCGGGCCTCCAAGAGACCCAGTACTTC. It yields the protein CASSFLAGLQETQYF.

The chain uses TRBV6-1 and TRBJ2-1; 9 nucleotides line up with TRBD1. This CDR3 comprises 13 residues. Trimming took 5 bases from V and 9 from J; bases not matched to a gene: 5. Looked up from germline, CDR1 is MNHNS and CDR2 is SASEGT. The CDR3 is CASSLQGASEQFF. The CDR3, as DNA: TGTGCCAGCAGTTTACAGGGGGCGAGTGAGCAGTTCTTC.

The rearrangement joins TRBV2 to TRBJ2-7; 10 bases agree with TRBD2. J was trimmed by 6 bases and V by 6 bases; bases with no gene match: 11. Germline V CDR1 and CDR2: SNHLY, FYNNEI. The CDR3 sequence is 15 residues long. CDR3 sequence reads: CASSSSLAGAGEQYF. The CDR3 DNA reads TGTGCCAGCAGCAGCAGCCTAGCGGGAGCCGGCGAGCAGTACTTC.

The chain employs TRBV11-2 and TRBJ1-1; possible D gene TRBD1, 6 bases. Trimming removed 5 bases at V and 7 bases at J, with 14 bases between. CDR1 is SGHAT, CDR2 FQNNGV, per germline. This CDR3 contains 13 residues. DNA for the CDR3: TGTGCCAGCAGCCCGATCCGGACAGTTGAAGCTTTCTTT. This encodes CASSPIRTVEAFF.

The chain is built from TRBV28 and TRBJ2-7; the match to TRBD1 covers 7 bases. The CDR3 is 15 amino acids. Per the germline V gene, CDR1 is MDHEN and CDR2 is SYDVKM. V lost 5 bases and J lost 2; bases outside the gene matches: 9. The CDR3 sequence: CASSRSSTGAYEQYF. CDR3 coding DNA: TGTGCCAGCAGTCGCTCTAGTACAGGGGCCTACGAGCAGTACTTC.

V and J are TRBV10-3 and TRBJ2-7, with 10 bases aligning to TRBD2. J lost 3 bases, V lost 8 bases, and 1 base had no gene match. Per the germline V gene, CDR1 is ENHRY and CDR2 is SYGVKD. The CDR3 is 12 residues long. CDR3 nucleotide sequence: TGTGCCATCGCTAGCGGGAGCTACGAGCAGTACTTC. Amino acid sequence: CAIASGSYEQYF.

The gene calls are TRBV7-9 and TRBJ1-1; 8 bases map to TRBD1. The CDR3 covers 14 residues. Germline loops: CDR1 SEHNR, CDR2 FQNEAQ (reference sequence). The V gene end was trimmed by 6 bases and the J gene end by 1 base; junction bases not matched to a gene: 4. This CDR3 reads CASSWDRTNTEAFF. DNA for the CDR3: TGTGCCAGCAGTTGGGACAGGACGAACACTGAAGCTTTCTTT.

The V gene is TRBV5-1, the J gene TRBJ2-2; 9 bases are a match to TRBD1. The CDR3 is made up of 15 amino acids. With 7 bases clipped from V and 6 bases from J, the junction kept 10 bases outside the gene matches. Germline CDR1 is SGHRS and CDR2 is YFSETQ. In DNA, the CDR3 is TGCGCCAGCCACAGAGGACAGGGGTTATCCGGGGAGCTGTTTTTT. Translating it yields CASHRGQGLSGELFF. The whole variable domain, remainder taken from reference TRBV5-1 and TRBJ2-2, is KAGVTQTPRYLIKTRGQQVTLSCSPISGHRSVSWYQQTPGQGLQFLFEYFSETQRNKGNFPGRFSGRQFSNSRSEMNVSTLELGDSALYLCASHRGQGLSGELFFGEGSRLTVL.

This chain joins TRBV9 and TRBJ2-3, with D possibly matching TRBD1 (5 bases). Germline-derived CDR1 and CDR2 are SGDLS and YYNGEE. V lost 5 bases to trimming and J lost 2 bases, with 9 bases between them. The CDR3 loop spans 13 amino acids. For the CDR3, the DNA is TGTGCCAGCAGGTCGACAGCCACAGATACGCAGTATTTT. Protein product: CASRSTATDTQYF.

V is TRBV18 and J is TRBJ2-5, with TRBD2 matching 9 bases. Trimming at V came to 5 bases and at J to 4 bases, leaving 14 bases not matched to a gene. The CDR3 contains 17 residues. The germline V gene encodes CDR1 KGHSH and CDR2 LQKENI. The CDR3 DNA follows: TGTGCCAGCTCATCTCCCTCGGGGAGCGGGAGGCCAGAGACCCAGTACTTC. It specifies CASSSPSGSGRPETQYF.

CDR3 amino acids: CASGSGRFTEAFF. For the CDR3, the DNA is TGTGCTAGTGGTTCCGGACGGTTCACTGAAGCTTTCTTT. The chain has TRBV12-5 and TRBJ1-1, with no clear D. CDR1 LGHNT and CDR2 FRNRAP come from the germline V gene. This CDR3 spans 13 amino acids. V lost 4 bases and J 4 bases, leaving 10 bases between the germline ends.

The rearrangement uses TRBV4-1 and TRBJ2-1; TRBD2 aligns across 12 bases. V shed 0 bases, J shed 7 bases, and the junction held 7 bases outside the gene matches. From germline, CDR1 is MGHRA and CDR2 YSYEKL. The CDR3 is 17 residues long. CDR3 amino acids: CASSQDLSGLAGNEQFF. DNA of the CDR3: TGCGCCAGCAGCCAAGACCTAAGCGGACTAGCGGGAAATGAGCAGTTCTTC.

This chain links TRBV28 with TRBJ1-5; the D gene is possibly TRBD1 (5 bases). Germline loops: CDR1 MDHEN, CDR2 SYDVKM. V was clipped by 2 bases and J by 3 bases, with 17 bases between them. This CDR3 is built from 17 residues. CDR3 region: CASSLPPGGYNNQPQHF. CDR3 nucleotides: TGTGCCAGCAGTTTACCCCCGGGGGGTTATAACAATCAGCCCCAGCATTTT.

This chain links TRBV1 with TRBJ1-2. TRBV1 is described as a pseudogene. The CDR3 is 19 amino acids. CDR3 coding DNA: TGCACCAGCAGCCAAGATACCCAAAATATCGCGAGGGCAGACTATGGCTACACCTTC. Protein product: CTSSQDTQNIARADYGYTF.